This T cell receptor beta chain was sequenced for a study of graft-versus-host responses after intestinal transplantation. The study's findings and limits: After transplant, early declines in HvG clones were associated with peak levels of circulating GvH clones. Recipient bone marrow held GvH clones, some seen earlier in ileum or blood. Elevated graft-versus-host to host-versus-graft clonal ratios in allografts were recorded for patients with graft-donor T cell macrochimerism.

With respect to this clone: Its antigen is not known. Additional DNA sequences in this sample encode the identical CDR3.

The CDR3 consists of 14 residues. The germline V and J ends were trimmed by 0 bases and 1 base, with 7 bases remaining between them. Germline loops: CDR1 MGHRA, CDR2 YSYEKL. Using immunoSEQ multiplex PCR, the repertoire was profiled, and TCRdb retains in-frame clones only, with some absent. The sample consists of over 100,000 clones, approximately 95% of them appearing once. The J gene is TRBJ2-7, the V gene TRBV4-1; a weak D match, TRBD1 (6 bases). This clonotype originated in a human donor who received an intestinal transplant. This sample comprised unstimulated CD8+ T cells sorted from spleen or lymph node cells, obtained before intestinal transplant. CDR3 protein: CASSQEQGSYEQYF. DNA for the CDR3: TGCGCCAGCAGCCAAGAACAGGGATCCTACGAGCAGTACTTC.